A single sample is the source of the 9 T cell receptor beta chains below, sequenced in a study of blood T cell repertoires in COVID-19. TCRdb keeps only in-frame clones here, not all; method: immunoSEQ multiplex PCR. The table records approximately 180,000 clones, roughly four fifths of them present only once. Source material: peripheral blood. These receptors originate from an elderly woman with COVID-19, enrolled during active disease.

This chain uses TRBV19 with TRBJ2-7; D is possibly TRBD1 (6 bases). CDR3 length: 12 amino acids. Per the germline V gene, CDR1 is LNHDA and CDR2 is SQIVND (reference sequence). V dropped 6 bases and J dropped 1 base, with 7 bases sitting between them. CDR3 loop: CASRGQSYEQYF. DNA for the CDR3: TGTGCCAGTAGAGGACAGTCCTACGAGCAGTACTTC.

V gene TRBV15 combines with J gene TRBJ1-2, with 7 positions matching TRBD1. Germline assignment: CDR1 LNHNV and CDR2 YYDKDF (reference sequence). The CDR3 contains 14 residues. The ends lost 3 bases at V and 6 bases at J; junction bases unmatched: 7. The CDR3 loop is CATSSLGQLDGYTF. The CDR3, as DNA: TGTGCCACCAGCAGCCTGGGACAGTTAGATGGCTACACCTTC.

A word on this clone: The sample has other DNA sequences that encode this CDR3 too. The chain links TRBV27 to TRBJ1-1; 7 bases map to TRBD1. CDR3 length equals 14 residues. Germline CDR1 MNHEY, CDR2 SMNVEV (reference sequence). V gave up 0 bases and J gave up 4 bases; unmatched junction bases: 2. Written as DNA, the CDR3 is TGTGCCAGCAGTTTATCACAGGGGAGCACTGAAGCTTTCTTT. Residues: CASSLSQGSTEAFF.

The chain combines TRBV9 with TRBJ2-3; 8 positions agree with TRBD2. Trimming cost V 0 bases and J 2 bases; bases outside gene matches: 5. The CDR3 spans 16 residues. Per the germline V gene, CDR1 is SGDLS and CDR2 is YYNGEE. This CDR3 reads CASSVGSGGNTDTQYF. The DNA for the CDR3 is TGTGCCAGCAGCGTAGGGAGCGGGGGTAACACAGATACGCAGTATTTT.

This clone was found a few times. The chain links TRBV6-5 to TRBJ2-7; no definite D call. Germline V gives CDR1 MNHEY, CDR2 SVGAGI. This CDR3 has 14 amino acids. V was pared by 7 bases and J by 2 bases, with 15 bases between. Here the CDR3 reads CASKRQADTYEQYF. In DNA form, the CDR3 reads TGTGCCAGCAAACGCCAGGCAGACACCTACGAGCAGTACTTC.

The chain recombines TRBV6-2 or TRBV6-3 with TRBJ1-6; D possibly corresponds to TRBD1 (5 bases). Germline V gene lookup returns CDR1 MNHEY and CDR2 SVGEGT. Trimming left V 1 base short and J 9 bases short, with 10 bases between. The CDR3 runs 14 residues. CDR3 residues: CASSYWTTGSPLHF. In nucleotides, the CDR3 is TGTGCCAGCAGTTACTGGACAACGGGTTCACCCCTCCACTTT.

J is TRBJ1-3 and V is TRBV5-1; unclear D gene. With 0 bases removed from V and 0 bases from J, the gap between germline ends came to 7 bases. CDR1 and CDR2 from the germline V gene are SGHRS and YFSETQ. The CDR3 extends over 15 amino acids. In DNA form, the CDR3 reads TGCGCCAGCAGCTTGGGGCAGAACTCTGGAAACACCATATATTTT. Its translation is CASSLGQNSGNTIYF.

This rearrangement joins TRBV24-1 to TRBJ2-3; 9 bases are shared with TRBD1. The CDR3 runs to 15 residues. Germline CDR1 and CDR2: KGHDR and SFDVKD. V shed 3 bases, J shed 3 bases, and the junction held 3 bases outside the gene matches. CDR3 coding DNA: TGTGCCACCAGTGATGAGGACAGGGGAACAGATACGCAGTATTTT. It translates to CATSDEDRGTDTQYF.

The sample holds a few counts of this clone. CDR3 DNA: TGTGCCAGCAGCCAAGTTTCGAGGTCAGATACGCAGTATTTT. Residues: CASSQVSRSDTQYF. The chain combines TRBV4-2 with TRBJ2-3; D gene ambiguous. CDR1 is LGHNA, CDR2 YNFKEQ, per germline. This CDR3 is 14 amino acids long. Trimming stripped 1 base from V and 4 bases from J, with 9 bases between.